The 2 T cell receptor beta chains below were found in one sample sequenced in a study of a mutant IDH1 vaccine in newly diagnosed glioma. These receptors are not linked to any known antigen. Sample time point: week 35, safety follow-up. The investigators gave 300 ug of mutant IDH1 20-mer peptide in each vaccine dose, together with topical imiquimod. This table comes from immunoSEQ multiplex PCR, and its TCRdb copy is limited to in-frame clones, with some not included. Altogether 50,000 to 70,000 clones are present, around 80% being singletons, with the ten largest covering roughly 4.5%. Specimen: PBMCs, collected from a glioma patient whose treatment included an IDH1 peptide vaccine. The receptors here all came from a man aged 30-40 years with glioma.

V gene TRBV7-8 combines with J gene TRBJ2-7; D ambiguous. The CDR3 spans 15 residues. Germline V gene data show CDR1 as SGHVS and CDR2 as FQNEAQ. Trimming stripped 2 bases from V and 7 bases from J, with 18 bases between. The CDR3 sequence is CASSLLLVLDMEQYF. The CDR3 coding sequence is TGTGCCAGCAGCTTATTATTGGTCCTGGATATGGAGCAGTACTTC.

This chain links TRBV27 with TRBJ2-7; D gene ambiguous. Germline assignment: CDR1 MNHEY and CDR2 SMNVEV (reference sequence). Trimming stripped 8 bases from V and 0 bases from J, with 2 bases between. The CDR3 has 10 amino acids. CDR3 loop: CASHSYEQYF. DNA for the CDR3: TGTGCCAGCCACTCCTACGAGCAGTACTTC.